The rows below give T cell receptor beta chains drawn from one sample of a study of cytomegalovirus exposure and HLA in healthy donors. The data were produced by immunoSEQ multiplex PCR, yet TCRdb's version contains in-frame clones alone and is incomplete. This table holds roughly 160,000 clones, roughly three quarters found once. The material sequenced was PBMCs. The receptor set was obtained from a man in his 60s in good health and CMV-seronegative. Each CDR3 is given with its conserved first and last residue. The order of the fields is J gene, V gene, CDR3 protein.

>TRBJ1-6|TRBV7-9
CASSLGQGDSSPLHF
>TRBJ2-7|TRBV30
CAWTLDRGLSYEQYF
>TRBJ1-6|TRBV10-2
CASSDRGEDSPLHF
>TRBJ2-7|TRBV5-1
CASSLDGGVDEQYF
>TRBJ1-6|TRBV5-6
CASSLRVDYYSPLHF
>TRBJ2-5|TRBV5-8
CASSLSGLAGETQYF
>TRBJ1-1|TRBV10-1
CASSKGQGRWATEAFF
>TRBJ1-2|TRBV9
CASSVGQGSYGYTF
>TRBJ1-4|TRBV7-9
CASSLVGGNEKLFF
>TRBJ1-2|TRBV28
CASSVTGDYGYTF
>TRBJ1-3|TRBV4-3
CASSRTASGNTIYF
>TRBJ2-5|TRBV4-3
CASSQDRTGGGETQYF
>TRBJ1-2|TRBV11-2
CASSLGGTDYGYTF
>TRBJ2-1|TRBV19
CASRKEKGSYNEQFF
>TRBJ2-7|TRBV19
CASSRSGLYEQYF
>TRBJ1-2|TRBV28
CASRRGPRTGGGYTF
>TRBJ2-1|TRBV11-2
CASSLDLTSGGAGNEQFF
>TRBJ2-5|TRBV5-6
CASSPGGVETQYF
>TRBJ2-1|TRBV9
CASSVGVAGVNEQFF
>TRBJ2-7|TRBV7-2
CASSTGQGAGYEQYF
>TRBJ2-5|TRBV7-6
CASSLDRTGLIFEETQYF
>TRBJ1-1|TRBV30
CAWSVVRLNTEAFF
>TRBJ2-3|TRBV6-6
CASSYSQTFRTDTQYF
>TRBJ1-2|TRBV28
CASRLPAGINYGYTF
>TRBJ1-6|TRBV19
CASSWGQGNSPLHF
>TRBJ1-1|TRBV5-6
CASSWRDGPAFF
>TRBJ1-1|TRBV7-9
CASSWDRDTEAFF
>TRBJ2-1|TRBV7-6
CASSLARTSGGAVGSWQFF
>TRBJ2-5|TRBV2
CASTGGGRATKTQYF
>TRBJ2-3|TRBV4-3
CASSQHRDTQYF
>TRBJ2-3|TRBV7-3
CASSLMAHSDTQYF
>TRBJ2-7|TRBV5-4
CASSLGSGATYEQYF
>TRBJ1-1|TRBV10-3
CAISPGTAYEAFF
>TRBJ2-7|TRBV7-2
CASTPAGGIAYEQYF
>TRBJ2-5|TRBV9
CASSVGGRGVETQYF
>TRBJ2-1|TRBV7-6
CASSEGQPGYNEQFF
>TRBJ2-3|TRBV7-9
CASSSRNTQYF
>TRBJ2-7|TRBV28
CASSTTSFDSYEQYF
>TRBJ2-5|TRBV4-2
CASSQEVSSGGAGETQYF
>TRBJ2-3|TRBV19
CASRGLTSSTDTQYF
>TRBJ1-2|TRBV7-9
CASSPGQGGYGYTF
>TRBJ1-4|TRBV30
CAWRSRAGEKLFF
>TRBJ2-1|TRBV9
CASSPTLTSGSYNEQFF